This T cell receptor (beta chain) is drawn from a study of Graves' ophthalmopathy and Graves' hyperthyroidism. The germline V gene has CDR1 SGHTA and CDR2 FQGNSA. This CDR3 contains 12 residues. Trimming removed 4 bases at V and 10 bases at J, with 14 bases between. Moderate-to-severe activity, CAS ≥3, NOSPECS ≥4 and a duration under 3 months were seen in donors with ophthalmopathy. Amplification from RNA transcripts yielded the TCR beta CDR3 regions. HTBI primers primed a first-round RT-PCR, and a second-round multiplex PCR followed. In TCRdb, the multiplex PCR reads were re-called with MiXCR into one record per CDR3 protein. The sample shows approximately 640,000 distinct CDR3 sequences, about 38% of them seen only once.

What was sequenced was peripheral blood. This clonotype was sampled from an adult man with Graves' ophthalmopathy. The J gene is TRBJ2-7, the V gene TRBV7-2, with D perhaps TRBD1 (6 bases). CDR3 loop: CASSSLQGRQYF. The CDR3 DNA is TGTGCCAGCAGCTCATTACAGGGTCGTCAGTACTTC.